These 18 T cell receptor beta chains were sequenced from one sample in a study of cytomegalovirus exposure and HLA in healthy donors. PCR primers comprised 60 Vbeta and 13 Jbeta primers. Only in-frame clones appear in the TCRdb table, and some are missing; sequencing was by immunoSEQ multiplex PCR. The table includes approximately 82,000 clones, around four fifths detected once. Sequencing was done on a sample of PBMCs. The source of these receptors is a woman between 45 and 60 years old in good health and CMV-seropositive.

On this clone itself: Within the sample, other DNA sequences also encode this same CDR3. The J gene is TRBJ1-4, the V gene TRBV30; maybe TRBD1 (5 bases). CDR1 is GTSNPN and CDR2 is SVGIG in the germline V gene (reference sequence). CDR3 length: 13 residues. Trimming cost V 1 base and J 7 bases, with 10 bases left between them. The CDR3 nucleotides are TGTGCCTGGAGTGGAGGCGGGGGTGAAAAACTGTTTTTT. This sequence encodes CAWSGGGGEKLFF.

This clone was found a few times. V is TRBV2 and J is TRBJ1-4, with D maybe TRBD1 (5 bases). V was cut by 6 bases and J by 3 bases, with 8 bases left in between. In germline, CDR1 is SNHLY, CDR2 FYNNEI. The CDR3 covers 13 residues. This CDR3 is CASRTAPNEKLFF. CDR3 sequence (DNA): TGTGCCAGCAGGACAGCCCCTAATGAAAAACTGTTTTTT.

The rearrangement links TRBV13 to TRBJ1-1; D gene unclear. V was clipped by 0 bases and J by 6 bases, with 11 bases between them. In germline, CDR1 is PRHDT, CDR2 FYEKMQ (reference sequence). The CDR3 covers 14 residues. The CDR3 sequence is CASSLGRGSAEAFF. The CDR3 nucleotides are TGTGCCAGCAGCTTAGGAAGAGGGTCGGCTGAAGCTTTCTTT.

The table lists this clone with a few counts. The chain is built from TRBV4-1 and TRBJ2-7, with D maybe TRBD2 (5 bases). Between the trimmed V and J ends, which lost 6 bases and 2 bases, there was a span of 14 bases. CDR3 length equals 14 residues. CDR1 and CDR2 (germline): MGHRA, YSYEKL. The chain's CDR3 is CASSSGSGPYEQYF. The CDR3 nucleotides are TGCGCCAGCAGTTCGGGGTCGGGCCCCTACGAGCAGTACTTC.

The genes are TRBV15 and TRBJ2-3; D unclear. V lost 0 bases, J lost 3 bases, and 7 bases lay in between. Looked up from germline, CDR1 is LNHNV and CDR2 is YYDKDF (reference sequence). This CDR3 comprises 14 residues. For the CDR3, the DNA is TGTGCCACCAGCAGAGATCTCCTTACAGATACGCAGTATTTT. This translates into CATSRDLLTDTQYF.

The CDR3 DNA is TGTGCCAGCTCCCCGGACAGGGACACTGAAGCTTTCTTT. Its translation: CASSPDRDTEAFF. The V gene is TRBV18, the J gene TRBJ1-1; 8 bases match TRBD1. With 6 bases clipped from V and 3 bases from J, the junction kept 3 bases outside the gene matches. The CDR3 sequence is 13 residues long. CDR1 and CDR2 (germline): KGHSH, LQKENI.

In DNA form, the CDR3 reads TGTGCCAGTAGAAACACCGGGACAGGGGACCGCAATGAGCAGTTCTTC. Protein sequence: CASRNTGTGDRNEQFF. The chain carries TRBV19 and TRBJ2-1; 10 bases fit TRBD1. Per germline, CDR1 LNHDA and CDR2 SQIVND (reference sequence). With V trimmed by 6 bases and J by 6 bases, 11 bases remained unmatched. The CDR3 loop spans 16 amino acids.

The chain couples TRBV7-3 to TRBJ2-1, with 8 positions matching TRBD2. CDR1 is SGHTA and CDR2 is FQGTGA in the germline V gene. This CDR3 has 15 residues. V dropped 5 bases and J dropped 4; count of bases not matched to a gene: 7. The CDR3 here is CASSRTSGNYNEQFF. In nucleotides, the CDR3 is TGTGCCAGCAGCCGCACTAGCGGAAATTACAATGAGCAGTTCTTC.

CDR3 amino acids: CAWSASTSLRQYF. The CDR3, as DNA: TGTGCCTGGAGTGCGTCCACGAGTCTAAGACAGTACTTC. The chain employs TRBV30 and TRBJ2-7; D is uncertain. The germline V and J ends were trimmed by 1 base and 10 bases, with 17 bases remaining between them. CDR1 is GTSNPN, CDR2 SVGIG, per germline (reference sequence). The CDR3 spans 13 residues.

This clone was seen once. The rearrangement links TRBV6-5 to TRBJ2-7; 7 nucleotides match TRBD1. V gave up 0 bases and J gave up 3 bases; unmatched junction bases: 5. The CDR3 sequence is 15 residues long. Germline V gives CDR1 MNHEY, CDR2 SVGAGI. The CDR3 nucleotides read TGTGCCAGCAGTTACTCGGCCGCAGGGGGCTACGAGCAGTACTTC. This translates into CASSYSAAGGYEQYF.

V gene TRBV7-6 combines with J gene TRBJ2-2, with D possibly being TRBD2 (5 bases). Per the germline V gene, CDR1 is SGHVS and CDR2 is FNYEAQ. This CDR3 region has 14 residues. The V end lost 1 base, the J end lost 5 bases, and 8 bases lay between the germline ends. CDR3 bases: TGTGCCAGCAGCTTAGAGCGGATGACCGGGGAGCTGTTTTTT. It specifies CASSLERMTGELFF.

The chain couples TRBV7-8 to TRBJ2-6; TRBD1 might be the D (5 bases). Germline CDR1 and CDR2: SGHVS and FQNEAQ. The CDR3 length is 15 residues. V lost 1 base and J 2 bases, leaving 6 bases between the germline ends. The CDR3 DNA reads as TGTGCCAGCAGCTTAGTCAGGGCTGGGGCCAACGTCCTGACTTTC. As protein: CASSLVRAGANVLTF.

This clone was seen a handful of times. V gene TRBV28 combines with J gene TRBJ2-5, with TRBD2 as a possible D gene (5 bases). Germline V CDR1 and CDR2: MDHEN, SYDVKM. The V end was cut by 4 bases, the J end by 5 bases, with 14 bases between. The CDR3 is 14 residues long. The CDR3 nucleotides read TGTGCCAGCAGTTACGGTAGCGCTAGGGAGACCCAGTACTTC. It encodes CASSYGSARETQYF.

The chain has TRBV7-9 and TRBJ2-1; D possibly corresponds to TRBD2 (5 bases). The CDR3 consists of 15 residues. Germline loops: CDR1 SEHNR, CDR2 FQNEAQ (reference sequence). The germline V and J ends were trimmed by 5 bases and 7 bases, with 18 bases remaining between them. This chain's CDR3 is CASSRFGGHPNEQFF. In nucleotides, the CDR3 is TGTGCCAGCAGCCGATTTGGAGGCCACCCTAATGAGCAGTTCTTC.

The chain employs TRBV28 and TRBJ1-5, with D maybe TRBD1 (6 bases). From germline, CDR1 is MDHEN and CDR2 SYDVKM. The CDR3 has 14 residues. Trimming removed 5 bases from V and 2 bases from J, with 10 bases in between. The CDR3 reads CASSKGQGNQPQHF. The CDR3 DNA reads TGTGCCAGCAGTAAGGGACAAGGCAATCAGCCCCAGCATTTT.

J is TRBJ2-7 and V is TRBV6-1; D is perhaps TRBD2 (6 bases). The CDR3 is 15 amino acids. Germline V lookup: CDR1 MNHNS, CDR2 SASEGT. With 4 bases removed from V and 1 base from J, the gap between germline ends came to 14 bases. CDR3 DNA sequence: TGTGCCAGCAGTGTCCGGGAGCGTAGTTCCTACGAGCAGTACTTC. Translation: CASSVRERSSYEQYF.

The chain is built from TRBV30 and TRBJ2-1; TRBD2 agrees at 8 bases. Trimming took 8 bases from V and 14 from J; bases not matched to a gene: 14. Germline V lookup: CDR1 GTSNPN, CDR2 SVGIG (reference sequence). The CDR3 is 12 amino acids. This chain's CDR3 is CARSGGRPEKFF. In nucleotides, the CDR3 is TGTGCCCGTTCGGGGGGGCGGCCCGAGAAGTTCTTC.

The gene calls are TRBV4-1 and TRBJ2-5; 9 bases fit TRBD1. Germline CDR1 reads MGHRA; CDR2 reads YSYEKL. This CDR3 comprises 16 residues. V trimming: 4 bases; J trimming: 1 base; junction bases outside the gene matches: 7. Here the CDR3 reads CASSLRLTGGQETQYF. CDR3 nucleotides: TGCGCCAGCAGCCTACGATTGACAGGGGGCCAAGAGACCCAGTACTTC.